This T cell receptor beta chain was captured in a study of cytomegalovirus exposure and HLA in healthy donors (TCRdb year 2017). Background on the whole study: An earlier analysis of approximately 600 of the donors reported 250 to 350 Gb of sequence data and some 120 million unique TCR beta sequences from 150 million to 200 million T cells. About 320 gigabases of sequencing data and tens of millions of unique TCR sequences were included in an early release covering several hundred HLA-typed donors. Of the 300 to 450 genotyped donors, 75% to 85% were placed in the genetic ancestry cluster associated with self-reported Caucasian donors. The study was designed to test whether signatures of past pathogen exposure could be identified by cataloging public T cell receptors. Using immunosequencing, the study profiled T cell repertoires from about 610 subjects and related those repertoires to cytomegalovirus serostatus. Besides the first cohort of some 670 subjects, a separate validation cohort made up of 120 different subjects was used. High-throughput TCR immunosequencing, statistical association of individual TCRs with disease status, and machine learning were combined to predict cytomegalovirus infection status. A later analysis re-examined previously published TCR beta repertoires from about 670 donors and added high-resolution HLA genotyping to investigate patterns of TCR occurrence. In the later analysis, no new phenotypic data were used to find candidate immune exposures; instead, reliance was placed on TCR beta sequences and their occurrence across donors. An earlier analysis of 587 of the donors applied high-throughput TCR beta sequencing to assess whether each TCR beta V gene segment acted as functional or pseudogenic. Alongside the repertoire data, information on donor age, sex, ethnicity and CMV serostatus was compiled. In a later genetic analysis, genome-wide SNP genotypes for about three fifths of the 666 donors were used, and that subset was treated as a discovery cohort. Every discovery cohort repertoire had been produced on one sequencing platform. HLA typing included class I and class II loci at four-digit resolution. Typing coverage varied by locus: roughly 629-640 donors for A, B, C, DRB1 and DQB1; roughly 500 for DQA1; approximately 570 for DPA1; 400 to 480 for DPB1. Four to six DR-DQ haplotypes were handled as single units for association and clustering, since linkage in the cohort was strong. Among 398 genotyped donors of the cohort, an average of approximately 230,000 unique TCR beta nucleotide sequences were sequenced per donor, roughly 18% of them non-productive.

CDR1 and CDR2 are drawn from the germline V gene: MDHEN, SYDVKM. The CDR3 has 15 amino acids, counting the end cysteine and phenylalanine. The DNA shown is the 45-base CDR3, in frame from base 1. Trimming removed 2 bases from V and 2 bases from J, leaving 13 bases between the germline ends. The library was obtained by the immunoSEQ multiplex PCR assay. A mixture of 60 forward primers for TCR Vbeta segments and 13 reverse primers for TCR Jbeta segments was used in the multiplex PCR. The CDR3 region of rearranged TCR beta genes was amplified from genomic DNA with a multiplex PCR assay. Amplified TCR beta libraries were sequenced as 87-base-pair reads on the Illumina HiSeq System. Per the authors' processing: Across the 670 or so repertoires, a later analysis counted 78 million or so unique TCR beta chains, 9.5 million to 12 million of which were shared by at least two donors. To remove PCR and sequencing errors, raw reads were error-corrected and collapsed into unique sequences using a nearest-neighbor algorithm that merged closely related sequences. Alignment of CDR3 sequences to IMGT reference sequences was used to assign V, D and J gene segments. For a sequence to be retained, at least a six-nucleotide match to both a V gene segment and a J gene segment was required. Rearrangements were classified as productive when the CDR3 lacked stop codons and remained in frame with V and J, and all other rearrangements were classified as non-productive. CDR3 was defined by IMGT convention, running from the second conserved V-encoded cysteine to the conserved J-encoded phenylalanine. The earlier analysis of more than 450 of the donors excluded sequences that lacked an unambiguous match to a single V gene segment. An earlier analysis of fewer than 750 of the donors called V segments functional above 56.7% productive rearrangements and segregating when the between-donor standard deviation exceeded 5%. A statistical classification framework was developed to diagnose cytomegalovirus status using the catalog of TCR beta chain sequences. V and J gene assignment, in a later analysis, came from comparing TCR nucleotide sequences with IMGT/GENE-DB human TR gene sequences. The TCRdist pipeline was used in a later analysis to assign CDR3 sequences and most-parsimonious VDJ recombination scenarios. A later analysis defined each TCR beta chain by its CDR3 amino acid sequence plus V-gene family, and excluded reads lacking a unique V-gene family. In a later analysis, 500 to 650 highly shared, low-generation-probability nucleotide sequences were removed to address suspected cross-contamination and a sequencing artifact. A later analysis calculated a clonal expansion index for each public chain from normalized within-repertoire ranks of inferred template counts. A later analysis computed generation probabilities with a VDJ recombination model fitted to out-of-frame rearrangements, and checked the results against IGoR. A later analysis scored TCR-TCR, TCR-HLA and TCR-CMV co-occurrence with hypergeometric tests, applying a repertoire-size bias correction to TCR pairs. In a later analysis, false discovery rates were estimated by permuting HLA or CMV assignments 20 times. A later analysis grouped co-occurring TCRs with DBSCAN, adding TCRdist sequence similarity when clustering within HLA-allele-positive subsets. Co-occurrence clustering excluded repertoires with fewer than 30,000 or more than 120,000 public chains, plus five with anomalous nucleotide sharing. The table was pulled from immuneACCESS by TCRdb, which kept in-frame rearrangements only. Such tables lose some clones; where checked, under half of the loss comes from unresolved V genes, and the rest has no known cause. V and J calls plus clone size are reproduced from that table; the DNA served to infer D and trimming. The sample table lists approximately 120,000 clones, roughly 73% of them with a count of one. The ten largest clones take up about 4.4% of the sample.

Study-wide findings and limitations: An association between a missense DCLRE1C variant and V-gene and J-gene trimming of TCR beta chains was found in a later genetic analysis and replicated in an independent cohort. A later analysis found that HLA-associated TCR beta chains were more clonally expanded and had lower generation probabilities than equally common non-associated chains. According to a later genetic analysis, donors in an Asian-associated ancestry cluster had fewer N-insertions in productive TCRs than the approximately 650-donor mean. A cluster of highly shared sequence variants was judged likely to be a technical artifact of the sequencing pipeline. Specific HLA alleles were associated with 15,000 to 20,000 TCR beta sequences at a false discovery rate of 0.05 in a later analysis. The presence/absence analyses assumed that sequencing depth was roughly uniform across donors, and that assumption may not be true. In this cohort, only TCR beta chains were sequenced, and detectable features were limited by the absence of alpha or paired-chain data. A further reported finding was that TCR beta sequences accurately predicted the HLA-A and HLA-B alleles for most subjects in the first cohort. CMV serostatus was the only immune exposure information available for the cohort. When HLA alleles, especially DR and DQ, strongly co-occurred, TCR associations were difficult to assign to individual alleles. The study gave a list of 150 to 200 TCR beta chains associated with cytomegalovirus. According to a later analysis, parvovirus B19, influenza, CMV and Epstein-Barr virus appeared linked to several top co-occurrence clusters. The authors suggested that the approach could potentially be extended to other disease states and immunological phenotypes. Across donors, most TCR sequences were observed very rarely, whereas some public TCRs were present in many individuals. Because counts were too low, roughly 17 rarely observed V segments, including chromosome 9 orphons, were left out of the earlier analysis of some 600 of the donors. The classifier was reported to diagnose cytomegalovirus status with high specificity and sensitivity in both the original and validation cohorts. Because the 87-base-pair reads could not distinguish some IMGT-functional V segments, including TRBV6-2 and TRBV6-3, those segments were excluded. Correlated functional status among segregating V segments might reflect linkage disequilibrium, but an unknown experimental factor could not be ruled out. An earlier analysis of approximately 570 of the donors showed that most TCR beta V segments appeared in productive rearrangements either about 90% or about 30% of the time, which broadly matched IMGT annotations. A later analysis found that TCR association rates varied across HLA loci, with DRB1 alleles showing the most associated TCRs and HLA-C alleles the fewest. In vitro tests confirmed that three of the cytomegalovirus-associated TCR beta chains recognize cytomegalovirus antigens. HLA typing was unavailable for some donors at each locus, so association tests used only the typed subset. A later analysis found that most CMV-associated TCR beta chains appeared HLA-restricted, with HLA associations seemingly driven largely by CMV exposure.

In total, about 650 healthy bone marrow donors made up the cohort. At the time of sampling, every cohort member was nominally healthy, though immune exposures that went unrecorded were likely present. The donor tested CMV seropositive and was one of the 289 seropositive cohort members. Each donor provided a peripheral blood sample, and peripheral blood mononuclear cells were used for TCR beta sequencing. Genomic DNA extraction from the blood cell samples was performed with the Qiagen DNeasy Blood Extraction Kit. To note about this clone: Its target antigen remains unknown. No base quality values were provided; no much bigger clone lies one nucleotide off.

Sequencing was performed on PBMCs. In this chain, TRBV28 is recombined with TRBJ2-7, and possibly TRBD2, on 7 matching bases. The source of this sequence is a man aged 60 to 75 in good health and CMV-seropositive. The sequenced DNA is TGTGCCAGCAGTTTAGGCGGCGGGGGCCCCTACGAGCAGTACTTC. Protein translation: CASSLGGGGPYEQYF.